The 27 T cell receptor beta chains below come from one sample, sequenced in a study of blood T cell repertoires in COVID-19. The table came from immunoSEQ multiplex PCR; TCRdb's copy has only in-frame clones and leaves some out. The sample consists of around 170,000 clones, less than 90% of them appearing once. Sequencing was performed on peripheral blood. These receptors were collected from a man between 18 and 29 years old with active or convalescent COVID-19.

The chain employs TRBV3-1 (or the pseudogene TRBV3-2) and TRBJ2-2, with TRBD2 identical over 11 bases. The germline CDR1 and CDR2 sequences are LGHDT and YNNKEL (reference sequence). The ends lost 2 bases at V and 4 bases at J; junction bases unmatched: 3. This CDR3 has 16 residues. The CDR3 DNA reads as TGTGCCAGCAGCCAATTTAGCGGGAGGGCCACCGGGGAGCTGTTTTTT. Translating it yields CASSQFSGRATGELFF.

This chain joins TRBV18 and TRBJ1-3, with 7 bases aligning to TRBD1. Germline CDR1 reads KGHSH; CDR2 reads LQKENI. J lost 0 bases, V lost 4 bases, and 6 bases had no gene match. The CDR3 runs 16 residues. This CDR3 reads CASSLGQRSSGNTIYF. CDR3 in DNA: TGTGCCAGCTCACTGGGACAGAGGAGCTCTGGAAACACCATATATTTT.

The chain has TRBV5-1 and TRBJ1-1; 7 nucleotides line up with TRBD1. The junction had 2 bases not matched to a gene; V was cut back by 0 bases and J by 0 bases. This CDR3 contains 15 residues. Germline V gene data show CDR1 as SGHRS and CDR2 as YFSETQ. The CDR3 protein is CASSLAGTVNTEAFF. The CDR3 coding sequence is TGCGCCAGCAGCTTGGCCGGGACAGTGAACACTGAAGCTTTCTTT.

CDR3 DNA sequence: TGTGCCAGCAGCGGGGACAGGGGGTTCTACTATGGCTACACCTTC. This gives the protein CASSGDRGFYYGYTF. The V gene is TRBV5-4, the J gene TRBJ1-2; 11 bases are a match to TRBD1. CDR3 size: 15 residues. Trimming removed 4 bases from V and 3 bases from J; junction bases left unmatched: 5. Germline V lookup: CDR1 SGHNT, CDR2 YYREEE (reference sequence). The entire variable domain, with the rest obtained from reference TRBV5-4 and TRBJ1-2, is as follows: ETGVTQSPTHLIKTRGQQVTLRCSSQSGHNTVSWYQQALGQGPQFIFQYYREEENGRGNFPPRFSGLQFPNYSSELNVNALELDDSALYLCASSGDRGFYYGYTFGSGTRLTVV.

The chain couples TRBV14 to TRBJ2-7, with D possibly matching TRBD2 (6 bases). Per germline, CDR1 SGHDN and CDR2 FVKESK. V lost 0 bases to trimming and J lost 6 bases, with 15 bases between them. The CDR3 covers 15 residues. CDR3 DNA sequence: TGTGCCAGCAGCCAAGAGAGGACTAAAGTTAGCGAGCAGTACTTC. This gives the protein CASSQERTKVSEQYF.

The gene calls are TRBV5-1 and TRBJ2-3; TRBD1 might be the D (6 bases). Germline V CDR1 and CDR2: SGHRS, YFSETQ. Trimming stripped 4 bases from V and 2 bases from J, with 17 bases between. This CDR3 is built from 16 residues. CDR3 sequence (DNA): TGCGCCAGCAGCGTCGCGAGGGACACTCACACAGATACGCAGTATTTT. Its protein product is CASSVARDTHTDTQYF.

This clone was found once. The chain employs TRBV19 and TRBJ2-1; 12 bases line up with TRBD2. CDR1 and CDR2 (germline): LNHDA, SQIVND (reference sequence). CDR3 length equals 12 residues. Trimming at V came to 6 bases and at J to 16 bases, leaving 7 bases not matched to a gene. The CDR3 DNA sequence: TGTGCCAGTAGGGCTAGCGGGGGGGCTGAATTCTTC. Translation gives CASRASGGAEFF.

The chain joins TRBV7-9 to TRBJ1-2; D is uncertain. Germline CDR1 is SEHNR and CDR2 is FQNEAQ (reference sequence). V was cut by 1 base and J by 4 bases, with 13 bases left in between. The CDR3 consists of 15 residues. For the CDR3, the DNA is TGTGCCAGCAGCTTAGGTCTGGGAGGAAGCTATGGCTACACCTTC. Its protein product is CASSLGLGGSYGYTF.

This sequence joins TRBV7-9 and TRBJ2-7, with a weak D call TRBD2 (6 bases). The V end was cut by 5 bases, the J end by 3 bases, with 11 bases between. Germline loops: CDR1 SEHNR, CDR2 FQNEAQ (reference sequence). CDR3 length: 13 residues. The CDR3 spells CASSRTGVYEQYF. As DNA, the CDR3 is TGTGCCAGCAGCCGAACGGGGGTCTACGAGCAGTACTTC.

This clone was found once. CDR3 nucleotides: TGTGCCAGCAGTTACACGTCCTCGGGCACTGAAGCTTTCTTT. Protein product: CASSYTSSGTEAFF. The V gene is TRBV6-6, the J gene TRBJ1-1; no reliable D call. The ends were cut back, 2 bases at V and 4 bases at J, with 11 bases in the middle. The CDR3 consists of 14 residues. Germline values: CDR1 MNHNY, CDR2 SVGAGI (reference sequence).

The chain has TRBV11-3 and TRBJ2-1; tentatively, D is TRBD2 (6 bases). With 6 bases removed from V and 9 bases from J, the gap between germline ends came to 12 bases. The germline V gene encodes CDR1 SGHNT and CDR2 YENEEA. This CDR3 has 12 amino acids. Here the CDR3 reads CASSPSVGEQFF. For the CDR3, the DNA is TGTGCCAGCAGTCCTAGCGTCGGTGAGCAGTTCTTC.

The rearrangement links TRBV10-3 to TRBJ2-7; D is possibly TRBD2 (5 bases). The germline gives CDR1 ENHRY, CDR2 SYGVKD. Trimming shortened V by 0 bases and J by 3 bases, and 9 bases separated the two germline ends. The CDR3 has 14 residues. The CDR3 here is CAISESGEHYEQYF. The CDR3 nucleotides read TGTGCCATCAGTGAGTCCGGGGAACACTACGAGCAGTACTTC.

V gene TRBV5-6 combines with J gene TRBJ2-1; maybe TRBD2 (5 bases). The V end was cut by 1 base, the J end by 3 bases, with 11 bases between. CDR3 size: 15 residues. The germline gives CDR1 SGHDT, CDR2 YYEEEE. CDR3: CASSLRRTGYNEQFF. The CDR3 DNA reads as TGTGCCAGCAGCTTGCGGCGGACTGGCTACAATGAGCAGTTCTTC.

CDR3 bases: TGTGCCAGTAGTACTGACAGGGGTGAATCACCCCTCCACTTT. Translated, it gives CASSTDRGESPLHF. This rearrangement joins TRBV19 to TRBJ1-6, with 8 bases identical to TRBD1. The V and J ends lost 4 bases and 10 bases, in that order; junction bases with no gene match: 6. Germline V CDR1 and CDR2: LNHDA, SQIVND (reference sequence). The CDR3 consists of 14 residues.

This chain links TRBV5-1 with TRBJ1-4, with D possibly matching TRBD1 (6 bases). The CDR3 contains 14 residues. Germline CDR1 is SGHRS and CDR2 is YFSETQ. The V gene lost 4 bases and the J gene lost 8 bases, with 15 bases spanning the gap. The CDR3 coding sequence is TGCGCCAGCAGCCCCAGACAGGACGGCGAAAAACTGTTTTTT. Protein: CASSPRQDGEKLFF.

The gene calls are TRBV5-1 and TRBJ1-6, with D possibly TRBD1 on 5 matching bases. The CDR3 runs to 15 residues. Germline loops: CDR1 SGHRS, CDR2 YFSETQ. Trimming took off 0 bases at V and 6 bases at J, with 10 bases between the two ends. The CDR3 bases are TGCGCCAGCAGCTTGGACGCGCAGGGTAATTCACCCCTCCACTTT. Translated, it gives CASSLDAQGNSPLHF.

The chain carries TRBV7-2 and TRBJ2-1; 14 bases map to TRBD2. The CDR3 totals 15 residues. Unmatched junction bases numbered 5, after V lost 3 bases and J lost 10 bases. CDR1 SGHTA and CDR2 FQGNSA come from the germline V gene. The CDR3 loop reads CASSLGLAGVREQFF. The CDR3 region has the DNA TGTGCCAGCAGCTTGGGACTAGCGGGGGTTCGAGAGCAGTTCTTC.

This chain joins TRBV6-2 or TRBV6-3 and TRBJ2-5, with a weak D call TRBD2 (6 bases). From germline, CDR1 is MNHEY and CDR2 SVGEGT. This CDR3 region has 15 residues. Trimming stripped 3 bases from V and 3 bases from J, with 14 bases between. Here the CDR3 reads CASSYLWDSEETQYF. CDR3 coding DNA: TGTGCCAGCAGTTATCTATGGGACTCCGAAGAGACCCAGTACTTC.

The chain has TRBV28 and TRBJ2-7, with 7 bases aligning to TRBD2. V shed 2 bases, J shed 5 bases, and the junction held 9 bases outside the gene matches. This CDR3 has 15 amino acids. Germline assignment: CDR1 MDHEN and CDR2 SYDVKM. The CDR3 sequence: CASSLVTARGDEQYF. The DNA for the CDR3 is TGTGCCAGCAGTTTAGTGACAGCTCGGGGGGACGAGCAGTACTTC.

The chain couples TRBV4-2 to TRBJ2-3; D gene unclear. The V end lost 6 bases, the J end lost 0 bases, and 10 bases lay between the germline ends. This CDR3 contains 14 residues. CDR1 LGHNA and CDR2 YNFKEQ come from the germline V gene. CDR3 in DNA: TGTGCCAGCAGGTTCGGTGCTAGCACAGATACGCAGTATTTT. Encoded protein: CASRFGASTDTQYF.

The chain carries TRBV9 and TRBJ1-2, with a possible D match to TRBD1 (5 bases). The CDR3 consists of 14 residues. V was cut by 0 bases and J by 3 bases, with 9 bases left in between. CDR1 is SGDLS, CDR2 YYNGEE, per germline. The CDR3 spells CASSVESRDYGYTF. Written as DNA, the CDR3 is TGTGCCAGCAGCGTAGAATCCAGGGACTATGGCTACACCTTC.

The V gene is TRBV18, the J gene TRBJ1-6; the D is unclear. This CDR3 contains 18 residues. Germline assignment: CDR1 KGHSH and CDR2 LQKENI. V was pared by 6 bases and J by 6 bases, with 24 bases between. CDR3: CASSQSGPRGNSNSPLHF. CDR3 nucleotide sequence: TGTGCCAGCTCCCAGAGTGGCCCTCGGGGAAATTCTAATTCACCCCTCCACTTT.

Only one count was recorded for this clone. The chain carries TRBV6-2 or TRBV6-3 and TRBJ2-7; tentatively, D is TRBD2 (6 bases). This CDR3 is built from 15 residues. Germline lookup yields CDR1 MNHEY and CDR2 SVGEGT. V lost 7 bases to trimming and J lost 1 base, with 17 bases between them. The CDR3 loop is CASTPGGYRSYEQYF. Written as DNA, the CDR3 is TGTGCCAGCACCCCTGGGGGGTATCGATCCTACGAGCAGTACTTC.

V gene TRBV4-3 combines with J gene TRBJ2-7; TRBD1 might be the D (5 bases). Germline CDR1 and CDR2: LGHNA and YSLEER. The germline V and J ends were trimmed by 1 base and 1 base, with 17 bases remaining between them. The length of the CDR3 is 17 residues. CDR3: CASSQATLGQWSYEQYF. Here the CDR3 DNA reads TGCGCCAGCAGCCAAGCAACACTGGGGCAGTGGTCCTACGAGCAGTACTTC.

The chain employs TRBV11-3 and TRBJ2-5; TRBD1 matches at 12 bases. The germline V gene encodes CDR1 SGHNT and CDR2 YENEEA. The V segment lost 5 bases and the J segment 3 bases; nucleotides outside the gene matches: 10. The length of the CDR3 is 17 residues. In DNA, the CDR3 is TGTGCCAGCAGCCGTTCCCGGGACAGGGGGCAAAAAGAGACCCAGTACTTC. It is translated as CASSRSRDRGQKETQYF.

The V and J genes are TRBV10-3 and TRBJ2-3, with D perhaps matching TRBD2 (6 bases). The CDR3 has 15 amino acids. V shed 6 bases and J shed 2 bases, with 15 bases lying between them. Germline V lookup: CDR1 ENHRY, CDR2 SYGVKD. The CDR3 loop reads CAISPDGRSTDTQYF. The CDR3 DNA reads as TGTGCCATCAGCCCCGACGGGAGATCCACAGATACGCAGTATTTT.

This chain uses TRBV2 with TRBJ1-1; 7 positions match TRBD1. This CDR3 has 16 amino acids. Germline loops: CDR1 SNHLY, CDR2 FYNNEI. V dropped 1 base and J dropped 2; count of bases not matched to a gene: 7. The CDR3 sequence: CASSEGTGRTNTEAFF. The CDR3 DNA is TGTGCCAGCAGTGAAGGGACAGGCAGAACCAACACTGAAGCTTTCTTT.